This T cell receptor (beta chain) was recorded in a study of blood T cell repertoires in COVID-19. Across the study: The United States, Italy and Spain supplied acute and convalescent COVID-19 samples. T cells, B-cell-depleted T cells, or PBMCs provided the cDNA or gDNA that served as material.

As originally analysed: Reference gene primer amplification in the assay estimated nucleated cell counts. TCRdb's copy holds only in-frame clones and misses some; the assay was immunoSEQ multiplex PCR. V and J calls and clone size are given by that table; D and trimming were obtained from the DNA. Of about 78,000 clones in the sample, roughly 87% were seen once. The germline CDR1 and CDR2 sequences are MGHDK and SYGVNS. The CDR3 has 15 amino acids. V was clipped by 5 bases and J by 5 bases, with 16 bases between them. This clone has only a few counts. V is TRBV25-1 and J is TRBJ1-5; tentatively, D is TRBD1 (6 bases). The source material was peripheral blood. The sequence was collected from a woman aged 45-59 years in a cohort sampled during active COVID-19. CDR3 in amino acids: CASSPHRTAYQPQHF. The CDR3 nucleotides read TGTGCCAGCAGTCCCCATAGGACAGCATATCAGCCCCAGCATTTT.